The clone carrying this TCR beta chain was counted at least ten times. Antigen: not known. TCRbeta library preparation incorporated unique molecular identifiers. TCRdb analysed the PCR reads with MiXCR anew, one entry per CDR3 protein. The sample contains 65,000 to 90,000 distinct CDR3 sequences, approximately 11% of which appear only once. This specimen belongs to a study of T-cell reconstitution after alpha-beta-depleted transplantation in children. Whole-study findings and limits: The high TCRbeta diversity at day 60 in some patients came from surviving recipient T cells and thymic progenitors. T-cell numbers and diversity one year post-transplant derived largely from freshly generated T cells. Several hundred expanded graft clones reportedly supplied alpha-beta T cells about two months after transplant.

Germline-derived CDR1 and CDR2 are SNHLY and FYNNEI. Trimming shortened V by 3 bases and J by 2 bases, and 15 bases separated the two germline ends. The CDR3 extends over 16 amino acids. This sequence joins TRBV2 and TRBJ2-3; D may be TRBD2 (6 bases). The source of this sequence is a boy aged 10-17 years with acute myeloid leukemia, due to receive a stem cell transplant. Sequences were derived from PBMCs, sampled before TCRalphabeta/CD19-depleted stem cell transplant. In nucleotides, the CDR3 is TGTGCCAGCAGTGAGGGTGGGGACTGGCTCACAGATACGCAGTATTTT. Its translation: CASSEGGDWLTDTQYF.